Described below is a single T cell receptor beta chain sequence and its context. Its target is not known. This sample stems from a study of beta chain features in type 1 diabetes. Study results and limitations: A potential PCR bias toward shorter templates would be equal in patient and control samples. A moderate, significant TCRB CDR3 shortening appeared in type 1 diabetes across four CD4+ subsets. Any role of HLA type in TCRB rearrangement remained unresolved here.

One heparinised draw, averaging roughly 110 mL, was taken per donor. Sorting of CD4+ naive, central memory, regulatory and stem cell-like memory cells was performed via CD45RO/CCR7/CD25/CD127/CD95/CD27. Isolated RNA was reverse transcribed in full, so expressed TCRB transcripts were sequenced. Only in-frame clones appear in the TCRdb table, and some are missing; sequencing was by immunoSEQ multiplex PCR. Among over 200,000 clones listed, approximately 10% were seen once. Sequenced input: naive CD4+ T cells from blood. The source is a man in his thirties or forties with type 1 diabetes.

CDR3 region: CASSYPGTGELFF. The CDR3 region has the DNA TGTGCCAGCAGTTATCCGGGAACCGGGGAGCTGTTTTTT. J is TRBJ2-2 and V is TRBV6-6; D is possibly TRBD2 (5 bases). The V gene lost 3 bases and the J gene lost 5 bases, with 7 bases spanning the gap. Per the germline V gene, CDR1 is MNHNY and CDR2 is SVGAGI (reference sequence). The CDR3 is 13 residues long.